Below are 16 T cell receptor beta chains sequenced from a single sample in a study of blood T cell repertoires in COVID-19. TCRdb's copy holds only in-frame clones and misses some; the assay was immunoSEQ multiplex PCR. The repertoire consists of over 85,000 clones, with 87% occurring once and the leading ten covering 0.85% to 1.3%. What was sequenced was peripheral blood. These receptors all come from a human donor in a cohort sampled during active COVID-19.

This clone was observed once. The chain combines TRBV7-9 with TRBJ2-1; the D gene is possibly TRBD1 (5 bases). The CDR3 has 15 amino acids. Deletions cut 1 base from V and 2 bases from J, with 9 bases between. CDR1 is SEHNR, CDR2 FQNEAQ, per germline (reference sequence). CDR3 coding DNA: TGTGCCAGCAGCTTAGACTTAGGGGCCTACAATGAGCAGTTCTTC. Amino acids: CASSLDLGAYNEQFF. The entire variable domain, with the rest obtained from reference TRBV7-9 and TRBJ2-1, is as follows: DTGVSQNPRHKITKRGQNVTFRCDPISEHNRLYWYRQTLGQGPEFLTYFQNEAQLEKSRLLSDRFSAERPKGSFSTLEIQRTEQGDSAMYLCASSLDLGAYNEQFFGPGTRLTVL.

The rearrangement joins TRBV3-1 (or the pseudogene TRBV3-2) to TRBJ1-2; 11 bases agree with TRBD1. Losses at the gene ends were 4 bases for V and 8 bases for J; bases not matched to a gene: 3. The germline gives CDR1 LGHDT, CDR2 YNNKEL (reference sequence). CDR3 length: 13 amino acids. The CDR3 DNA sequence: TGTGCCAGCAGCCCAGGGACAGGGGGGGGCTACACCTTC. The encoded protein is CASSPGTGGGYTF.

The chain carries TRBV27 and TRBJ2-2; TRBD2 matches at 7 bases. The J segment lost 4 bases and the V segment lost 3 bases, leaving 8 bases of the junction unmatched. Germline V CDR1 and CDR2: MNHEY, SMNVEV (reference sequence). This CDR3 contains 16 residues. The CDR3 nucleotides are TGTGCCAGCAGTTTCCTCCCCGGCGGGAGCACCGGGGAGCTGTTTTTT. Its protein is CASSFLPGGSTGELFF.

This chain connects TRBV27 to TRBJ2-7; 9 bases are shared with TRBD2. Looked up from germline, CDR1 is MNHEY and CDR2 is SMNVEV (reference sequence). With V trimmed by 5 bases and J by 3 bases, 5 bases remained unmatched. The length of the CDR3 is 14 residues. Written as DNA, the CDR3 is TGTGCCAGCAGTCTTTCTAGCGGGGTCTACGAGCAGTACTTC. Its protein product is CASSLSSGVYEQYF.

This clone was observed a handful of times. The genes are TRBV15 and TRBJ1-3; D call uncertain. V lost 0 bases to trimming and J lost 10 bases, with 4 bases between them. This CDR3 is built from 11 residues. Germline CDR1 is LNHNV and CDR2 is YYDKDF (reference sequence). The CDR3 DNA follows: TGTGCCACCAGCAGAGAACGGACCATATATTTT. Translating gives CATSRERTIYF.

The chain combines TRBV24-1 with TRBJ2-3; TRBD2 matches 13 bases. V lost 4 bases to trimming and J lost 5 bases; unmatched junction nucleotides: 8. Germline CDR1 reads KGHDR; CDR2 reads SFDVKD. This CDR3 spans 17 amino acids. DNA of the CDR3: TGTGCCACCAGTGAGAGGACTAGCGGGAGAGAGAAAGATACGCAGTATTTT. Translation gives CATSERTSGREKDTQYF.

The genes are TRBV24-1 and TRBJ2-2; no definite D call. CDR1 and CDR2 (germline): KGHDR, SFDVKD. V lost 9 bases, J lost 6 bases, and 10 bases lay in between. CDR3 length: 12 residues. CDR3 protein: CATAQIAGELFF. The CDR3 DNA reads TGTGCCACCGCCCAAATAGCCGGGGAGCTGTTTTTT.

This clone showed up just once. V gene TRBV7-7 combines with J gene TRBJ2-5, with 13 bases matching TRBD2. Germline V CDR1 and CDR2: SSHAT, FNYEAQ (reference sequence). With V trimmed by 5 bases and J by 5 bases, 8 bases remained unmatched. The CDR3 runs 16 residues. CDR3 nucleotide sequence: TGTGCCAGCAGCCCCGGGACTAGCGGGACCTGGGAGACCCAGTACTTC. It encodes CASSPGTSGTWETQYF.

This clone has a single count. Here the CDR3 DNA reads TGTGCCAGCAGTGGGCTGAGCAATCAGCCCCAGCATTTT. Protein sequence: CASSGLSNQPQHF. This chain uses TRBV27 with TRBJ1-5, with D uncertain. Germline-derived CDR1 and CDR2 are MNHEY and SMNVEV (reference sequence). The CDR3 is 13 amino acids. Deletions cut 5 bases from V and 1 base from J, with 6 bases between.

This chain links TRBV10-3 with TRBJ2-1; 8 bases map to TRBD1. The CDR3 runs 14 residues. The germline V gene encodes CDR1 ENHRY and CDR2 SYGVKD. Unmatched junction bases numbered 5, after V lost 4 bases and J lost 6 bases. CDR3 in DNA: TGTGCCATCAGTGGAGACAGGGGCGTCAATGAGCAGTTCTTC. Its protein product is CAISGDRGVNEQFF.

The V gene is TRBV9, the J gene TRBJ1-3; D unresolved. The ends were cut back, 3 bases at V and 3 bases at J, with 13 bases in the middle. CDR3 size: 15 residues. CDR1 and CDR2 from the germline V gene are SGDLS and YYNGEE. In DNA, the CDR3 is TGTGCCAGCAGCGCCACAGTGCTGAGTGGAAACACCATATATTTT. Protein product: CASSATVLSGNTIYF.

The genes are TRBV20-1 and TRBJ1-1, with unresolved D. V lost 4 bases, J lost 7 bases, and 7 bases lay in between. Germline CDR1 reads DFQATT; CDR2 reads SNEGSKA (reference sequence). The CDR3 covers 10 residues. The CDR3 region is CSATSYEAFF. The CDR3, as DNA: TGCAGTGCTACCAGTTATGAAGCTTTCTTT.

The rearrangement uses TRBV30 and TRBJ2-7, with D uncertain. The CDR3 length is 11 residues. Germline V gives CDR1 GTSNPN, CDR2 SVGIG (reference sequence). V dropped 1 base and J dropped 10 bases, with 11 bases sitting between them. Written as DNA, the CDR3 is TGTGCCTGGAGTGGTTACGCAGGCCAGTACTTC. It is translated as CAWSGYAGQYF.

The CDR3 sequence is CALDRSTEAFF. The CDR3 region has the DNA TGTGCCTTAGACAGGAGCACTGAAGCTTTCTTT. The chain recombines TRBV30 with TRBJ1-1; a weak D match, TRBD1 (6 bases). The CDR3 length is 11 residues. The germline CDR1 and CDR2 sequences are GTSNPN and SVGIG (reference sequence). Trimming took 7 bases from V and 4 from J, leaving 10 bases between them.

V usage is TRBV27 and J usage is TRBJ1-6, with 8 bases identical to TRBD1. Germline CDR1 and CDR2: MNHEY and SMNVEV (reference sequence). The CDR3 loop spans 15 amino acids. The V and J ends lost 2 bases and 7 bases, in that order; junction bases with no gene match: 4. This CDR3 is CASSLRGQGNSPLHF. CDR3 sequence (DNA): TGTGCCAGCAGTTTACGCGGACAGGGAAATTCACCCCTCCACTTT.

This chain uses TRBV7-9 with TRBJ1-4, with 7 bases aligning to TRBD1. CDR1 and CDR2 (germline): SEHNR, FQNEAQ (reference sequence). This CDR3 is built from 18 residues. Losses at the gene ends were 6 bases for V and 4 bases for J; bases not matched to a gene: 17. CDR3 protein: CASRPLPGTVDGNEKLFF. Here the CDR3 DNA reads TGTGCCAGCAGGCCATTACCCGGGACAGTGGACGGTAATGAAAAACTGTTTTTT. Full variable domain (rest looked up from reference TRBV7-9 and TRBJ1-4): DTGVSQNPRHKITKRGQNVTFRCDPISEHNRLYWYRQTLGQGPEFLTYFQNEAQLEKSRLLSDRFSAERPKGSFSTLEIQRTEQGDSAMYLCASRPLPGTVDGNEKLFFGSGTQLSVL.